What follows is one T cell receptor beta chain and its context. It was with random hexamers that roughly 0.5 to 1 ug RNA was reverse transcribed. It was immunoSEQ multiplex PCR that amplified TCR beta CDR3 across 54 Vbeta and 13 Jbeta. TCRdb independently ran MiXCR on the immunoSEQ multiplex PCR reads; one entry per CDR3 protein. The sample lists around 200,000 distinct CDR3 sequences; 95% were seen once. The sample comes from a study of CD8 T cells in Susac syndrome. CDR3 size: 12 residues. V shed 1 base and J shed 3 bases, with 3 bases lying between them. Germline V gene lookup returns CDR1 LGHDT and CDR2 YNNKEL (reference sequence). Matched for age and sex, the controls were healthy donors. In contrast to the negatively isolated CD8+ and CD4+ T cells, TEMRA cells were FACS-enriched.

Specimen: CD4+ T cells from PBMCs. The gene calls are TRBV3-1 and TRBJ1-1; no clear D gene. The TCR originated in a human donor in good health. The CDR3 bases are TGTGCCAGCAGCCAAGGGGACACTGAAGCTTTCTTT. This encodes CASSQGDTEAFF.